What follows is one TCR beta chain and its context. Its antigen remains unidentified. The record originates from a study of metastatic and nonmetastatic thyroid tumors. About the study: Repertoires from malignant and benign thyroid patients were compared across blood and tumor or nodule tissue.

No patient had received any treatment before thyroid surgery. As processed by the authors: To classify distant metastasis in papillary thyroid cancer, a model was built from CDR3 differences across clinicopathological groups. Using MiXCR, TCRdb reanalyzed the PCR reads. None of the V and J calls come from the authors' own analysis; TCRdb made them. The repertoire holds 20,000 to 25,000 clones, with about 11% as singletons. Whole-study results and caveats: Relative to benign nodules, malignant thyroid tumors were reportedly characterized by significantly elevated TCR beta diversity in blood and tumor.

This CDR3 is 16 amino acids long. With V trimmed by 4 bases and J by 8 bases, 13 bases remained unmatched. Germline V gives CDR1 SGHRS, CDR2 YFSETQ. The chain has TRBV5-1 and TRBJ2-1; TRBD1 matches 9 bases. The sample comprised blood. The receptor was derived from a female donor with papillary thyroid cancer or a benign thyroid nodule (not recorded which). Some clones in this sample may be carry-over from other donors' samples. CDR3 residues: CASSTTQGQGSDEQFF. CDR3 sequence (DNA): TGCGCCAGCAGCACTACCCAAGGACAGGGGAGTGATGAGCAGTTCTTC.